One and the same sample provided the 25 T cell receptor beta chains below, sequenced in a study of CD8 T cells in ankylosing spondylitis. The study, taken as a whole, reports: Characteristic of ankylosing spondylitis blood, it appeared, was a TCR beta motif comprising eight highly homologous variants.

Their antigen targets remain unknown. TCRdb re-derived calls from the 5' RACE reads in MiXCR, one entry per CDR3 protein. The repertoire holds more than 300,000 distinct CDR3 sequences, 8% seen once, with 14% to 15% in the top ten. The sample was blood, either unsorted or a sorted T cell fraction (not recorded which). These receptors were obtained from a male donor with ankylosing spondylitis.

This sequence joins TRBV3-1 and TRBJ1-5; TRBD1 might be the D (5 bases). With 0 bases removed from V and 10 bases from J, the gap between germline ends came to 25 bases. Germline V gives CDR1 LGHDT, CDR2 YNNKEL (reference sequence). The CDR3 is 18 amino acids. The CDR3, as DNA: TGTGCCAGCAGCCAAGAAGCCCCGGGATCCAGCCCAGGGTCACCCCAGCATTTT. It specifies CASSQEAPGSSPGSPQHF. Looking up the rest from reference TRBV3-1 and TRBJ1-5 gives the full variable domain: DTAVSQTPKYLVTQMGNDKSIKCEQNLGHDTMYWYKQDSKKFLKIMFSYNNKELIINETVPNRFSPKSPDKAHLNLHINSLELGDSAVYFCASSQEAPGSSPGSPQHFGDGTRLSIL.

The V gene is TRBV7-3, the J gene TRBJ2-1, with unresolved D. Germline CDR1 and CDR2: SGHTA and FQGTGA. This CDR3 has 14 residues. Trimming cost V 0 bases and J 6 bases, with 9 bases left between them. In DNA, the CDR3 is TGTGCCAGCAGCTTAACGATTGGCCTCAATGAGCAGTTCTTC. Translating it yields CASSLTIGLNEQFF.

This clonotype turned up a few times. The chain employs TRBV11-1 and TRBJ2-1; 8 bases line up with TRBD2. The V and J ends lost 0 bases and 6 bases, in that order; junction bases with no gene match: 13. The germline V gene has CDR1 SGHAT and CDR2 FQDESV (reference sequence). The CDR3 loop spans 18 amino acids. As DNA, the CDR3 is TGTGCCAGCAGCTTAGCTACGCGGGGGGCTAGCGGAGGCAATGAGCAGTTCTTC. Translation: CASSLATRGASGGNEQFF.

This clonotype was detected many times. The chain joins TRBV29-1 to TRBJ1-1; 7 nucleotides align to TRBD1. This CDR3 contains 14 residues. Germline CDR1 and CDR2: SQVTM and ANQGSEA. The V gene end was trimmed by 7 bases and the J gene end by 1 base; junction bases not matched to a gene: 9. CDR3 DNA sequence: TGCAGCGAATTTCCGGGACAGAAGAACACTGAAGCTTTCTTT. This sequence encodes CSEFPGQKNTEAFF.

The chain employs TRBV9 and TRBJ1-1, with D unresolved. This CDR3 has 13 residues. Trimming stripped 0 bases from V and 1 base from J, with 4 bases between. Germline V lookup: CDR1 SGDLS, CDR2 YYNGEE. CDR3 DNA sequence: TGTGCCAGCAGCGTAGAGAGGAACACTGAAGCTTTCTTT. Its protein is CASSVERNTEAFF. Supplemented by reference TRBV9 and TRBJ1-1, the full variable domain reads DSGVTQTPKHLITATGQRVTLRCSPRSGDLSVYWYQQSLDQGLQFLIQYYNGEERAKGNILERFSAQQFPDLHSELNLSSLELGDSALYFCASSVERNTEAFFGQGTRLTVV.

Comments on this clonotype: A much larger clone is a single base away; this may be a read error. The V and J genes are TRBV5-1 and TRBJ1-2; 8 nucleotides align to TRBD1. CDR1 and CDR2 (germline): SGHRS, YFSETQ. There are 17 residues in the CDR3. CDR3 bases: TGCGCCAACAGCCCAGCACCCACCGGACAGGGCGCCTATGGCTACACCTTC. The encoded protein is CANSPAPTGQGAYGYTF.

This clonotype came up many times. The rearrangement links TRBV9 to TRBJ2-1, with TRBD1 identical over 8 bases. V lost 4 bases to trimming and J lost 10 bases; unmatched junction nucleotides: 10. Germline CDR1 SGDLS, CDR2 YYNGEE. CDR3 length: 14 residues. This CDR3 is CASSPFDRGGEQFF. For the CDR3, the DNA is TGTGCCAGCAGCCCATTCGACAGGGGAGGAGAGCAGTTCTTC.

This clonotype came up many times. The chain carries TRBV5-1 and TRBJ2-3; TRBD2 matches 12 bases. Germline V gives CDR1 SGHRS, CDR2 YFSETQ. This CDR3 contains 17 residues. V gave up 3 bases and J gave up 5 bases; unmatched junction bases: 10. The CDR3 spells CASSSPRLAGVIDTQYF. The CDR3 coding sequence is TGCGCCAGCAGCTCTCCCCGACTAGCGGGAGTGATAGATACGCAGTATTTT.

This clonotype occurred many times. The genes are TRBV29-1 and TRBJ1-5; 7 bases line up with TRBD1. The junction had 9 bases not matched to a gene; V was cut back by 6 bases and J by 7 bases. The CDR3 loop spans 13 amino acids. Per the germline V gene, CDR1 is SQVTM and CDR2 is ANQGSEA. The CDR3 is CSVADRLEQPQHF. The CDR3 DNA is TGCAGCGTCGCGGACAGGCTAGAGCAGCCCCAGCATTTT.

This clonotype appeared many times. The chain combines TRBV5-1 with TRBJ2-1; 12 bases match TRBD2. The length of the CDR3 is 16 residues. The germline V gene has CDR1 SGHRS and CDR2 YFSETQ. V was pared by 1 base and J by 3 bases, with 2 bases of the junction left unmatched. CDR3 sequence reads: CASSLLTSGSYNEQFF. The CDR3 DNA reads TGCGCCAGCAGCTTGCTGACTAGCGGGAGCTACAATGAGCAGTTCTTC.

This clonotype was counted ten times or more. In DNA form, the CDR3 reads TGTGCCAGCACACCCGGGGGGCGCTACGAGCAGTACTTC. The encoded protein is CASTPGGRYEQYF. This chain links TRBV27 with TRBJ2-7; D is possibly TRBD2 (7 bases). V lost 7 bases and J 3 bases, leaving 13 bases between the germline ends. The CDR3 is 13 amino acids. CDR1 MNHEY and CDR2 SMNVEV come from the germline V gene (reference sequence).

The sample holds many counts of this clonotype. J is TRBJ1-2 and V is TRBV5-1; D is uncertain. Between the trimmed V and J ends, which lost 0 bases and 4 bases, there was a span of 13 bases. Germline V gives CDR1 SGHRS, CDR2 YFSETQ. This CDR3 spans 15 amino acids. In DNA, the CDR3 is TGCGCCAGCAGCTTGGGGTCTGCGGCCGTCTATGGCTACACCTTC. Amino acid sequence: CASSLGSAAVYGYTF.

This rearrangement joins TRBV12-3 or TRBV12-4 to TRBJ2-1; TRBD2 agrees at 10 bases. This CDR3 is built from 15 residues. Losses at the gene ends were 7 bases for V and 10 bases for J; bases not matched to a gene: 13. CDR3 sequence reads: CASTVGAGGPWEQFF. CDR3 sequence (DNA): TGTGCCAGCACAGTCGGAGCGGGAGGGCCCTGGGAGCAGTTCTTC.

This clonotype was observed a handful of times. The rearrangement uses TRBV19 and TRBJ2-5, with TRBD2 matching over 7 bases. J lost 2 bases, V lost 3 bases, and 3 bases had no gene match. The germline V gene encodes CDR1 LNHDA and CDR2 SQIVND (reference sequence). The CDR3 has 14 amino acids. As DNA, the CDR3 is TGTGCCAGTAGTATTAGCGGGTCGCAAGAGACCCAGTACTTC. Its protein is CASSISGSQETQYF.

The chain recombines TRBV5-6 with TRBJ2-7; the D gene is possibly TRBD2 (5 bases). This CDR3 is built from 14 residues. The germline V gene encodes CDR1 SGHDT and CDR2 YYEEEE. Between the trimmed V and J ends, which lost 0 bases and 2 bases, there was a span of 9 bases. In nucleotides, the CDR3 is TGTGCCAGCAGCTTGGGCGGACTCCCCTACGAGCAGTACTTC. Residues: CASSLGGLPYEQYF.

This clonotype was counted between two and nine times. The genes are TRBV5-4 and TRBJ2-1; unclear D gene. V was clipped by 2 bases and J by 4 bases, with 4 bases between them. The germline gives CDR1 SGHNT, CDR2 YYREEE (reference sequence). The CDR3 is 12 amino acids. The CDR3 protein is CASSFNYNEQFF. The DNA for the CDR3 is TGTGCCAGCAGCTTCAATTACAATGAGCAGTTCTTC.

The gene calls are TRBV6-1 and TRBJ1-1; TRBD1 matches at 7 bases. The CDR3 contains 15 residues. Germline trimming cut 6 bases from V and 4 bases from J; bases unmatched to any gene: 11. Germline assignment: CDR1 MNHNS and CDR2 SASEGT. DNA for the CDR3: TGTGCCAGCAGCTGGGTGGCAGGGGGTAGCACTGAAGCTTTCTTT. Protein: CASSWVAGGSTEAFF.

This chain links TRBV3-1 with TRBJ2-1; no firm D call. Trimming shortened V by 3 bases and J by 7 bases, and 7 bases separated the two germline ends. The CDR3 is made up of 12 amino acids. Germline CDR1 and CDR2: LGHDT and YNNKEL (reference sequence). CDR3 region: CASSHIPNEQFF. As DNA, the CDR3 is TGTGCCAGCAGCCATATCCCGAATGAGCAGTTCTTC.

Only a few counts were recorded for this clonotype. The J gene is TRBJ2-1, the V gene TRBV5-6, with a weak D call TRBD2 (6 bases). V was shortened by 3 bases and J by 0 bases, with 13 bases between the two germline ends. Germline V gene data show CDR1 as SGHDT and CDR2 as YYEEEE. The CDR3 extends over 16 amino acids. CDR3 in amino acids: CASSSRRESSYNEQFF. The CDR3, as DNA: TGTGCCAGCAGCTCCCGACGGGAGAGCTCCTACAATGAGCAGTTCTTC.

This clonotype was counted many times. The genes are TRBV12-3 or TRBV12-4 and TRBJ2-2; no reliable D call. V lost 6 bases and J lost 3, with 20 bases in between. The CDR3 has 17 amino acids. The CDR3 coding sequence is TGTGCCAGCAGCCCAACTTGGGTGGCTCGGGACACCGGGGAGCTGTTTTTT. Translating gives CASSPTWVARDTGELFF.

V is TRBV6-1 and J is TRBJ2-1, with 12 bases identical to TRBD2. V was clipped by 9 bases and J by 9 bases; unmatched bases: 9. This CDR3 has 14 residues. Germline values: CDR1 MNHNS, CDR2 SASEGT. The CDR3 region is CASLLAGGPSEQFF. The DNA of the CDR3 is TGTGCCAGTCTCCTAGCGGGAGGGCCGAGTGAGCAGTTCTTC.

In its sample, this clonotype was seen a few times. V usage is TRBV5-1 and J usage is TRBJ2-3, with D unresolved. CDR3 size: 15 residues. Per germline, CDR1 SGHRS and CDR2 YFSETQ. With 0 bases removed from V and 0 bases from J, the gap between germline ends came to 8 bases. CDR3 nucleotides: TGCGCCAGCAGCTTGGGCATACTTAGCACAGATACGCAGTATTTT. This encodes CASSLGILSTDTQYF.

This clonotype turned up a few times. The gene calls are TRBV7-9 and TRBJ2-5; TRBD2 agrees at 13 bases. Germline CDR1 reads SEHNR; CDR2 reads FQNEAQ (reference sequence). With 4 bases clipped from V and 5 bases from J, the junction kept 4 bases outside the gene matches. The CDR3 has 15 amino acids. The CDR3 loop is CASSWTSGSVETQYF. CDR3 sequence (DNA): TGTGCCAGCAGCTGGACTAGCGGGAGCGTGGAGACCCAGTACTTC.

This clonotype was detected many times. The chain has TRBV20-1 and TRBJ2-7, with TRBD2 matching 11 bases. Losses at the gene ends were 2 bases for V and 3 bases for J; bases not matched to a gene: 3. Germline V lookup: CDR1 DFQATT, CDR2 SNEGSKA (reference sequence). The CDR3 runs to 14 residues. The DNA of the CDR3 is TGCAGTGCTAGATCGGGACTAGCGGTCTACGAGCAGTACTTC. This encodes CSARSGLAVYEQYF.

The rearrangement joins TRBV27 to TRBJ2-1; 8 bases line up with TRBD1. Germline trimming cut 7 bases from V and 10 bases from J; bases unmatched to any gene: 6. In germline, CDR1 is MNHEY, CDR2 SMNVEV (reference sequence). The CDR3 length is 12 residues. Here the CDR3 reads CASNYRGNEQFF. The CDR3 nucleotides read TGTGCCAGCAATTACAGGGGGAACGAGCAGTTCTTC.